A selection of T cell receptor beta chains follows, all from one sample in a study of blood T cell repertoires in COVID-19. Assay: immunoSEQ multiplex PCR; the TCRdb copy retains only in-frame clones and omits some. The table lists fewer than 350,000 clones, about 90% of them singletons, with about 1.7% in the top ten. The sequenced sample was PBMCs or T cells enriched from blood (not recorded which). These receptor sequences come from a woman between 18 and 30 years old with acute COVID-19. The CDR3 runs from the conserved cysteine through the conserved F or W. A D gene is named only where the DNA matches it firmly. Size tells how often a clone was seen (once, few, many) or the class of an expanded clone, and some rows leave it out.

CDR3nt	CDR3aa	v_gene	j_gene	abundance	d_gene
TGTGCCAGCAGATACACCGGGACAGCGAACACTGAAGCTTTCTTT	CASRYTGTANTEAFF	TRBV6-2/TRBV6-3	TRBJ1-1	.	TRBD1
TGTGCCAGCACCCGGGGGGAGTCTGGGGCCAACGTCCTGACTTTC	CASTRGESGANVLTF	TRBV2	TRBJ2-6	.	TRBD2
TGTGCCAGTAGTCGAGGTTCAAATCAGCCCCAGCATTTT	CASSRGSNQPQHF	TRBV19	TRBJ1-5	once	.
TGCGCCAGCAGGACAGGGAACACCGGGGAGCTGTTTTTT	CASRTGNTGELFF	TRBV10-1	TRBJ2-2	.	.
TGTGCCAGCTCCCTGGACAGGGTTTCACCCCTCCACTTT	CASSLDRVSPLHF	TRBV18	TRBJ1-6	few	TRBD1
TGTGCCAGCAGCACCATCTTACGGGGAAGCTCTGGAAACACCATATATTTT	CASSTILRGSSGNTIYF	TRBV5-6	TRBJ1-3	.	.
TGTGCCAGCAGCAAGGGGTCGCGGGACAGGGGGCGCGAAGACTATGGCTACACCTTC	CASSKGSRDRGREDYGYTF	TRBV21-1	TRBJ1-2	.	.
TGTGCCAGCAGTTCTGACAGGTTACACAATGAGCAGTTCTTC	CASSSDRLHNEQFF	TRBV27	TRBJ2-1	.	.
TGTGCCAGCAGTCCGGCGGGCACAGATACGCAGTATTTT	CASSPAGTDTQYF	TRBV2	TRBJ2-3	.	.
TGTGCCAGCAGCGGATCCGGGAGCCAAGAGACCCAGTACTTC	CASSGSGSQETQYF	TRBV9	TRBJ2-5	.	.
TGCGCCAGCAGCCAAGGGGTGTTGGTGGGAGAGAAAAACATTCAGTACTTC	CASSQGVLVGEKNIQYF	TRBV4-1	TRBJ2-4	.	.
TGTGCCAGCAGCCCAACGGGGACTGCCTACGAGCAGTACTTC	CASSPTGTAYEQYF	TRBV7-2	TRBJ2-7	.	.
TGTGCCAGTAGTATGGATGCCGGGGGGAGCACAGATACGCAGTATTTT	CASSMDAGGSTDTQYF	TRBV19	TRBJ2-3	.	TRBD2
TGTGCCAGCAGCCGCCCCCTAGCGGGAAGATACACCGGGGAGCTGTTTTTT	CASSRPLAGRYTGELFF	TRBV7-2	TRBJ2-2	.	TRBD2
TGTGCCAGCAGCTTACCCGGGACAGCCCCGAGCTCCTACAATGAGCAGTTCTTC	CASSLPGTAPSSYNEQFF	TRBV11-2	TRBJ2-1	.	TRBD1
TGTGCCAGCAGCTCCCACGGGTACAGGGGGGGCTCCTACGAGCAGTACTTC	CASSSHGYRGGSYEQYF	TRBV7-6	TRBJ2-7	.	.
TGCGCCAGCAGCTTAGCAGGGGGCGGTGAAAAACTGTTTTTT	CASSLAGGGEKLFF	TRBV5-1	TRBJ1-4	few	TRBD1
TGTGCCAGCAGCCAAGGAGGACAGTTTGGGACCTCTGGAAACACCATATATTTT	CASSQGGQFGTSGNTIYF	TRBV3-1/TRBV3-2	TRBJ1-3	.	.
TGTGCCAGCAGCCAAAAGGTGGGGGGACCCTACAATGAGCAGTTCTTC	CASSQKVGGPYNEQFF	TRBV3-1/TRBV3-2	TRBJ2-1	.	.
TGTGCCAGCAGAACGGGACAGATACGATCGAACACCGGGGAGCTGTTTTTT	CASRTGQIRSNTGELFF	TRBV7-8	TRBJ2-2	.	TRBD1
TGTGCCACCAGCTACAGCCTAAATGAAAAACTGTTTTTT	CATSYSLNEKLFF	TRBV15	TRBJ1-4	.	.
TGTGCCAGCAGGCCACAGGGGCGTGGTACTGAAGCTTTCTTT	CASRPQGRGTEAFF	TRBV2	TRBJ1-1	.	TRBD1
TGTGCCAGCAGCCTACAAGGCGGGAGCACAGATACGCAGTATTTT	CASSLQGGSTDTQYF	TRBV7-8	TRBJ2-3	.	.
TGTGCCAGCAGGGAACAGGGGGCTAATGAAAAACTGTTTTTT	CASREQGANEKLFF	TRBV2	TRBJ1-4	once	TRBD1
TGTGCCAGCAGCGGTGGGGGGGCAGGAAACACCATATATTTT	CASSGGGAGNTIYF	TRBV6-5	TRBJ1-3	.	.
TGTGCCACCAGTGATCCGCGGACTAGACGCAATGAGCAGTTCTTC	CATSDPRTRRNEQFF	TRBV24-1	TRBJ2-1	.	TRBD2
TGCGCCAGCAGCTCGAAACAGGGGATTGACTATGGCTACACCTTC	CASSSKQGIDYGYTF	TRBV5-1	TRBJ1-2	.	TRBD1
TGTGCCAGCAGCTTCGTGGCGGGGACCTACAATGAGCAGTTCTTC	CASSFVAGTYNEQFF	TRBV7-9	TRBJ2-1	.	.
TGTGCCAGCAGCTCCCAGCGGTACGAGCAGTACTTC	CASSSQRYEQYF	TRBV7-9	TRBJ2-7	.	.
TGCAGTGCCAGTACTAGGTTCACTTCGGAAGACAATGAGCAGTTCTTC	CSASTRFTSEDNEQFF	TRBV20-1	TRBJ2-1	.	.
TGTGCCAGCAGTTTACAGGGGCTCGATGGCTACACCTTC	CASSLQGLDGYTF	TRBV12-3/TRBV12-4	TRBJ1-2	.	.
TGTGCCAGCAGCTACGGTGGGCTGTACTATGGCTACACCTTC	CASSYGGLYYGYTF	TRBV5-6	TRBJ1-2	.	.
TGTGCCAGTAGTCCCCTCGGGACTAGCGGTTCCTACGAGCAGTACTTC	CASSPLGTSGSYEQYF	TRBV19	TRBJ2-7	.	TRBD2
TGTGCCAGCAGCTTGGGGCGGCGCCAAGAGACCCAGTACTTC	CASSLGRRQETQYF	TRBV5-4	TRBJ2-5	many	.
TGTGCCAGCAGTTTATTAGCGTACAATGAGCAGTTCTTC	CASSLLAYNEQFF	TRBV28	TRBJ2-1	.	.
TGTGCCAGCAGCTCGGACAGGGGGCGGTACGAGCAGTACTTC	CASSSDRGRYEQYF	TRBV13	TRBJ2-7	.	TRBD1
TGTGCCAGCAGACCCATCGGGACAGAATACTATGGCTACACCTTC	CASRPIGTEYYGYTF	TRBV27	TRBJ1-2	.	TRBD1
TGTGCCAGCAGCTTGGACAGGGATAATTCACCCCTCCACTTT	CASSLDRDNSPLHF	TRBV5-6	TRBJ1-6	.	.
TGTGCCAGCAGCTTGGGACAGGGGGCGTTCGGCAATCAGCCCCAGCATTTT	CASSLGQGAFGNQPQHF	TRBV5-7	TRBJ1-5	.	TRBD1
TGTGCCAGCAGCTTAGACAGTCCCCCCGAGCAGTACTTC	CASSLDSPPEQYF	TRBV11-2	TRBJ2-7	.	.
TGTGCCAGCACACTTTTTGGACAGGGACTATACGAGCAGTACTTC	CASTLFGQGLYEQYF	TRBV7-8	TRBJ2-7	few	.
TGTGCCAGTAGTATGAAGGGGTACACTGAAGCTTTCTTT	CASSMKGYTEAFF	TRBV19	TRBJ1-1	.	.